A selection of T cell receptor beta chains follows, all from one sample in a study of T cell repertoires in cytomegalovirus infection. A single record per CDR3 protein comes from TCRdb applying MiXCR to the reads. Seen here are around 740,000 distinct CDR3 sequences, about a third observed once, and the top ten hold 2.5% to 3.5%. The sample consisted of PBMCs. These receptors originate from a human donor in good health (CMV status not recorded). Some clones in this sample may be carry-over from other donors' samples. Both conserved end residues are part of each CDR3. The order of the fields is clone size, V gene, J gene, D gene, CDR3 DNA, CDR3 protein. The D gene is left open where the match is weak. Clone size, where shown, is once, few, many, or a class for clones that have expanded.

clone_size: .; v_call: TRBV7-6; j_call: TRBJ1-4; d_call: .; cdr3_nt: TGTGCCAGCGGGTCAGAAAAACTGTTTTTT; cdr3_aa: CASGSEKLFF
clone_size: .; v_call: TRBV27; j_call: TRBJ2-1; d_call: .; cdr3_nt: TGTGCCAGCAGTTTATTCGGGGAGCGTAATGAGCAGTTCTTC; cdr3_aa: CASSLFGERNEQFF
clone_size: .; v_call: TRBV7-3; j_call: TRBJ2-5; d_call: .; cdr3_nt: TGTGCCAGCAGCCGCTCAAGGGACGGGACGACCCAGTACTTC; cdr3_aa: CASSRSRDGTTQYF
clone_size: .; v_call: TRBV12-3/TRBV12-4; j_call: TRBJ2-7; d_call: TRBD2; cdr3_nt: TGTGCCAGCAGCCTATACGGGATACGGGGGGACGAGCAGTACTTC; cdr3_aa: CASSLYGIRGDEQYF
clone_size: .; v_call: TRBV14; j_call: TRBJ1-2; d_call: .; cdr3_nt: TGTGCCAGCAGCCAAGATGAGGGGGGTACTTACAACTATGGCTACACCTTC; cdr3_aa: CASSQDEGGTYNYGYTF
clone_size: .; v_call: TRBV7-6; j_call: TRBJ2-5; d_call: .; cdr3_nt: TGTTCCAGCAGCTTCGGGAACCAAGAGACCCAGTACTTC; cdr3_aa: CSSSFGNQETQYF
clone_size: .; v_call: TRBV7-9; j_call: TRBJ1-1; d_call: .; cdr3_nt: TGTGACAGCAGCCATGTCGTGGAGGACACTGAAGCTTTCTTT; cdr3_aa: CDSSHVVEDTEAFF
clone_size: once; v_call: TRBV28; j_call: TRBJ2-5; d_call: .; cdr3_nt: TGTGCCAGCAGTTCCCCTTTTGGGGGAGAGACCCAGTACTTC; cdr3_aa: CASSSPFGGETQYF
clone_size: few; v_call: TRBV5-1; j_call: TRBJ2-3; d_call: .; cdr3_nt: TGCGCCAGCAGCTTGGATCCGCTCCAGTGGGATACGCAGTATTTT; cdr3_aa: CASSLDPLQWDTQYF
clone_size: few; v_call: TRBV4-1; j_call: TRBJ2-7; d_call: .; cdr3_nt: TGCGCCAGCAGCCAAGTGACAGATTACTACGAGCAGTACTTC; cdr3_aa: CASSQVTDYYEQYF
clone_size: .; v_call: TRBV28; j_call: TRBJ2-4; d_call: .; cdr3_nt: TGTGCCAGCAGTTTCTTCAAAAACATTCAGTACTTC; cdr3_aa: CASSFFKNIQYF
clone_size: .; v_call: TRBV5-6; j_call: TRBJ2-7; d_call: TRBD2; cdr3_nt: TGTGCCAGCATCCCCCAGCGGGGCTCCTACGAGCAGTACTTC; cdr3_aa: CASIPQRGSYEQYF
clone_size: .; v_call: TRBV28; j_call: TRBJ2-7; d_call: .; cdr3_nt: TGTGCCAGCAGTTTTTTCGGCCGGGCCCTAGCTGTGCAGTACTTC; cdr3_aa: CASSFFGRALAVQYF
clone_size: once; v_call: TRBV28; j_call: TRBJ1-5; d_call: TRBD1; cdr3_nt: TGTGCCAGCAGTGTAAGAGGGACAGTCTATAGCAATCAGCCCCAGCATTTT; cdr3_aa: CASSVRGTVYSNQPQHF
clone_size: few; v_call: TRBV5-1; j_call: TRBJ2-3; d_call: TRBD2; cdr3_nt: TGCGCCAGCAGCTTAGGGAGGGCCGGGGCAGATACGCAGTATTTT; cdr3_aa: CASSLGRAGADTQYF
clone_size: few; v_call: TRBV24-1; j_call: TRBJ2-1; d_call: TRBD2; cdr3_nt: TGTGCCACCAGTCATAGGGGACTAGGGGACAATGAGCAGTTCTTC; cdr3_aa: CATSHRGLGDNEQFF
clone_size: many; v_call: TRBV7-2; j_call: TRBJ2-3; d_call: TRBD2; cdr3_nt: TGTGCCAGCAGCTCCCGACTAGCGGGGGCCACAGATACGCAGTATTTT; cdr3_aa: CASSSRLAGATDTQYF
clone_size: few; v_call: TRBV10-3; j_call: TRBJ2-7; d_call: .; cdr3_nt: TGTGCCATCAGTGAGTCGCGACAGAACGAGCAGTACTTC; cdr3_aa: CAISESRQNEQYF
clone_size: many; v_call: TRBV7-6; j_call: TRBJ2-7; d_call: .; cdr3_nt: TGTGCCAGCAGGGCAGCCACCGACAGCGGATCCTACGAGCAGTACTTC; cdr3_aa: CASRAATDSGSYEQYF
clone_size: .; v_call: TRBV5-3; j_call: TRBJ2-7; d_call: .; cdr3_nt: TGTGCCAGCAGCTTAAGAACAGACGAGCAGTACTTC; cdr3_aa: CASSLRTDEQYF
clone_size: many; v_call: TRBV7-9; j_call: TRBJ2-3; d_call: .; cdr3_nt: TGTGCCAGCAGCTTAGAGGGGTCCACAGATACGCAGTATTTT; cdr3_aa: CASSLEGSTDTQYF
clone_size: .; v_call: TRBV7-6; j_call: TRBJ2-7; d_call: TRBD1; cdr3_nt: TGTGCCAGCAGCTTACAGGGACAGACCTACGAGCAGTACTTC; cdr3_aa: CASSLQGQTYEQYF
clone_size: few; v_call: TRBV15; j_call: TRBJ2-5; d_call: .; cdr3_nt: TGTGCCACCAGCAGAGATCCGGAAGCAGGATTAGAGACCCAGTACTTC; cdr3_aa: CATSRDPEAGLETQYF
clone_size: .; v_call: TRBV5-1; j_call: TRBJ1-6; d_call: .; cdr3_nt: TGCGCCAGCAGCTTTTCCGACAGGTCAAATTCACCCCTCCACTTT; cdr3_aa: CASSFSDRSNSPLHF
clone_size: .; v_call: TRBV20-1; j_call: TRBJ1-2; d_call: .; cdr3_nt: TGCAGTGCTAGAGATCCAAAGACAGGACGGGCCTACTACACCTTC; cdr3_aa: CSARDPKTGRAYYTF
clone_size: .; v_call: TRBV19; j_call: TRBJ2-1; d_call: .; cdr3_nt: TGTGCCAGTGCCGGAGATAGCGGATACAATGAGCAGTTCTTC; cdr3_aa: CASAGDSGYNEQFF
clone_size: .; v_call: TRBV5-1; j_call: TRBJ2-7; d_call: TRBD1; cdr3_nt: TGCGCCAGCAGCGCGTACTTAACCGGGACAGGGTCTAATTACGAGCAGTACTTC; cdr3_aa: CASSAYLTGTGSNYEQYF
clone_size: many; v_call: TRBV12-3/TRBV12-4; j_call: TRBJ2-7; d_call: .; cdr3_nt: TGTGCCAGCAGTTTAGCCCAACTAGTGGGCGAGCAGTACTTC; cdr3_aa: CASSLAQLVGEQYF
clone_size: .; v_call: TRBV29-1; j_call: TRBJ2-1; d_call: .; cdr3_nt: TGCAGCGCGGCCCTTTATGGCAATGAGCAGTTCTTC; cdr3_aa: CSAALYGNEQFF
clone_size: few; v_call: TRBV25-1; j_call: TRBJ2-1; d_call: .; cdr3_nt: TGTGCCAGCAGTGAATTTAGGGTGGCGGCAGGCGTTACCTACAATGAGCAGTTCTTC; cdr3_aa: CASSEFRVAAGVTYNEQFF
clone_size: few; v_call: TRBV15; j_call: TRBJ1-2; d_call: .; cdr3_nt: TGTGCCACCAGCAGAGATACCGGAACCTATGGCTACACCTTC; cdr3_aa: CATSRDTGTYGYTF
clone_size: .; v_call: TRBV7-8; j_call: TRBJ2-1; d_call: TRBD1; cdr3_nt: TGTGCCAGCAACCAGGGACAGCTCTCCTACAATGAGCAGTTCTTC; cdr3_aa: CASNQGQLSYNEQFF
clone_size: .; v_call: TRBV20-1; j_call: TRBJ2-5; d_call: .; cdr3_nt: TGCAGTGCTAGTAGGCAGAAAGAGACCCAGTACTTC; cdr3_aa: CSASRQKETQYF
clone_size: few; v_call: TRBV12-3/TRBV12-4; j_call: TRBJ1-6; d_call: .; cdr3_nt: TGTGCCAGCAGTTTGAAGGCCCTGAATTCACCCCTCCACTTT; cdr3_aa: CASSLKALNSPLHF
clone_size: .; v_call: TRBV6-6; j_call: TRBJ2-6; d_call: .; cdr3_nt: TGTGCCAGCAGTGACTCGGAGCAGGGCTCTTTGTCCAACGTCCTGACTTTC; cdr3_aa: CASSDSEQGSLSNVLTF
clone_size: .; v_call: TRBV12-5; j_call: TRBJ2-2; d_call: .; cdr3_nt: TGTGCTAGTGGTTATAGGATGGGGGCAACCGGGGAGCTGTTTTTT; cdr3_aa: CASGYRMGATGELFF
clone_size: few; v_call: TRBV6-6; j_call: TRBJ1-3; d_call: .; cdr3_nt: TGTGCCAGCAGTTCCTGGGTGGGGACCTCCGGAAACACCATATATTTT; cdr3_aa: CASSSWVGTSGNTIYF
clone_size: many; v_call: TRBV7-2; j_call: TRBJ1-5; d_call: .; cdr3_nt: TGTGCCAGCAGCTACGGACCAGATCAGCCCCAGCATTTT; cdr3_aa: CASSYGPDQPQHF
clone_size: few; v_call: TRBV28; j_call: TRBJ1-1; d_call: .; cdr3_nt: TGTGCCAGCAAACCTTGGACGAACACTGAAGCTTTCTTT; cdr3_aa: CASKPWTNTEAFF
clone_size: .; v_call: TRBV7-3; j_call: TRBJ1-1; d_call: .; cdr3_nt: TGTGCCAGCAGCTTTGCGGGGGGCGAGGCTGAAGCTTTCTTT; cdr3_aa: CASSFAGGEAEAFF
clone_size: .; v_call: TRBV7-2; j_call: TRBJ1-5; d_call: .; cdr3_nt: TGTGCCAGCAGCTTAGAGTGGGGGAGCAATCAGCCCAAGCATTTT; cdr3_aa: CASSLEWGSNQPKHF
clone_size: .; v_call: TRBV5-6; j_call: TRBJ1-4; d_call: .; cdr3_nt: TGTGCCAGCAGCTTTGGTACAGGGATGGAAAAACTGTTTTTT; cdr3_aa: CASSFGTGMEKLFF
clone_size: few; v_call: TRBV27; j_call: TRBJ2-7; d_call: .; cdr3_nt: TGTGCCAGCAGTACCACCCAGCGGGTATCCGGCGAGCAGTACTTC; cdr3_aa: CASSTTQRVSGEQYF
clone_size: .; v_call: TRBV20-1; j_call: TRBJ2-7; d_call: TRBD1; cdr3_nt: TGCAGTGCTATAGACAGGGGGCAAAGCGAGCAGTACTTC; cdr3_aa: CSAIDRGQSEQYF
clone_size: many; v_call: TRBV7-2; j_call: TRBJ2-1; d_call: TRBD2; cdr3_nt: TGTGCCAGCAGCTTACCGGGGGGATACAATGAGCAGTTCTTC; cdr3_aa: CASSLPGGYNEQFF
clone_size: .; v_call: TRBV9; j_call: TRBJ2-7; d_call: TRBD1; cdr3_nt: TGTGCCAGCAGCGTAGGCGCTAGGACAGGGACAAACGAGCAGTACTTC; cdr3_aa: CASSVGARTGTNEQYF
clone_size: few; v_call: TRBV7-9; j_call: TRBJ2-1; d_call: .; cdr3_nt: TGTGCCAGCAGCCATGGCGAGCCCTCCTACAATGAGCAGTTCTTC; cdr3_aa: CASSHGEPSYNEQFF
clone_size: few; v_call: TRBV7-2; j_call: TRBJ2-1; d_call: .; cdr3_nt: TGTGCCAGCAGCCCCGGACGGAGCTCCTACAATGAGCAGTTCTTC; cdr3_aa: CASSPGRSSYNEQFF
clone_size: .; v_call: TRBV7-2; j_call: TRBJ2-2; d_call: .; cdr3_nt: TGTGCCAGCAGCTTTAAAGTGGGCGCGAACACCGGGGAGCTGTTTTTT; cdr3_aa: CASSFKVGANTGELFF
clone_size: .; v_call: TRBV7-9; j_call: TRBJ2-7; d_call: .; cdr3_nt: TGTGCCAGCACTCCAGACCGCTACGAGCAGTACTTC; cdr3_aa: CASTPDRYEQYF
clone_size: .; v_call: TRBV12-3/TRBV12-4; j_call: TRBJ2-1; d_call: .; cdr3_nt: TGTGCCAGCAGTTTACCCCTACGGAAGGATGAGCAGTTCTTC; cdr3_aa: CASSLPLRKDEQFF
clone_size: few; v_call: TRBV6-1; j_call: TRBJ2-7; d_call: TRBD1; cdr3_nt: TGTGCCAGCAGTCGGACAGGCTTGGGCTACGAGCAGTACTTC; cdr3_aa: CASSRTGLGYEQYF
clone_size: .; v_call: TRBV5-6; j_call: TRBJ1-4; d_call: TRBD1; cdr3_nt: TGTGCCAGCCTCAAATCAGGGGGAAACGAAAAACTGTTTTTT; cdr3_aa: CASLKSGGNEKLFF